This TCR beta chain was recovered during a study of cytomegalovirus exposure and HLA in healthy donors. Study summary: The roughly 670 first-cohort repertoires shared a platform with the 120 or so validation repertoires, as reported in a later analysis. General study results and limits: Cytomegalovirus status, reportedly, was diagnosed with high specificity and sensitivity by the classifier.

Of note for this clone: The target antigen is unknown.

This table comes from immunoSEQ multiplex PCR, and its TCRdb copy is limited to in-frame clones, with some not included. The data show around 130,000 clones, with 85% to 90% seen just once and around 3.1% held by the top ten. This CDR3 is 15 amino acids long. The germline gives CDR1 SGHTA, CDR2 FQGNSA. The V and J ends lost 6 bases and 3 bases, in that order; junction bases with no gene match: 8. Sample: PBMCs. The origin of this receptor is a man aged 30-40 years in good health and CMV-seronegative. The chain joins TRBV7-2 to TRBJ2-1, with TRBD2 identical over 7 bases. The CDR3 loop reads CASSDSGGLYNEQFF. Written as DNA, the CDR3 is TGTGCCAGCAGTGACTCGGGGGGTCTCTACAATGAGCAGTTCTTC.